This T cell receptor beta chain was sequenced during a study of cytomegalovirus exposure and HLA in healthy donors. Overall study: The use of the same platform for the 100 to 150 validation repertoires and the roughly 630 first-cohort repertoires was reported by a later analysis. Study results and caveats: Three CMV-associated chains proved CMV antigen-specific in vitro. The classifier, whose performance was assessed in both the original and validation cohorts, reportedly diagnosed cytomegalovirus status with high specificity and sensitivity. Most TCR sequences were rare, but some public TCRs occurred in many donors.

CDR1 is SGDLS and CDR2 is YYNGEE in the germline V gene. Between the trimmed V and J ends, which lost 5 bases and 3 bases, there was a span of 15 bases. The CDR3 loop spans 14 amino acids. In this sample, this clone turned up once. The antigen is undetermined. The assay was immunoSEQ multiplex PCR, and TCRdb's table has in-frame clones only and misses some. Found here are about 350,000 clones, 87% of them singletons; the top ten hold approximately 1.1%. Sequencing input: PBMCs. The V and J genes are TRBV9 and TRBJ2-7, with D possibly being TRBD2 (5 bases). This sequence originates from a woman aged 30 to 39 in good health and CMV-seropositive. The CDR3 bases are TGTGCCAGCAGTCGCCGGGATCTAAACTACGAGCAGTACTTC. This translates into CASSRRDLNYEQYF.